These T cell receptor beta chains were read from a single sample in a study of blood T cell repertoires in COVID-19. TCRdb's copy holds only in-frame clones and misses some; the assay was immunoSEQ multiplex PCR. This sample carries about 440,000 clones, 87% of them seen once, and the ten largest clones take roughly 2%. The specimen was PBMCs or T cells enriched from blood (not recorded which). Receptor source: a woman under 30 with acute COVID-19. Each CDR3 is given with its conserved first and last residue. Each record gives: V gene, D gene, J gene, clone size, CDR3 protein, CDR3 DNA. The D gene is left open where the match is weak. Size is omitted from some rows. Given values are once, few, many or a class for expanded clones.

>TRBV2|TRBD2|TRBJ2-7|.
CASITPPSGGPKYEQYF
TGTGCCAGCATCACTCCACCTAGCGGGGGACCCAAATACGAGCAGTACTTC
>TRBV9|TRBD2|TRBJ2-3|.
CASSVTMGGDTQYF
TGTGCCAGCAGCGTAACGATGGGGGGGGATACGCAGTATTTT
>TRBV7-9|.|TRBJ2-7|.
CASSLDTYEQYF
TGTGCCAGCAGCTTAGACACATACGAGCAGTACTTC
>TRBV9|TRBD1|TRBJ1-6|.
CASRGGQDLYNSPLHF
TGTGCCAGCAGGGGGGGACAGGACCTCTATAATTCACCCCTCCACTTT
>TRBV27|.|TRBJ2-7|.
CASSLTAGAYEQYF
TGTGCCAGCAGTTTAACGGCAGGTGCCTACGAGCAGTACTTC
>TRBV3-1/TRBV3-2|.|TRBJ2-7|.
CASSRVRPSAGLSYEQYF
TGTGCCAGCAGTCGGGTCCGCCCCTCTGCGGGGTTGTCCTACGAGCAGTACTTC
>TRBV23-1|.|TRBJ2-3|few
CASRDYQITDTQYF
TGCGCCAGCAGGGACTACCAGATCACAGATACGCAGTATTTT
>TRBV5-4|.|TRBJ1-4|.
CASSLSGGGRNEKLFF
TGTGCCAGCAGCTTGAGTGGGGGGGGCAGGAATGAAAAACTGTTTTTT
>TRBV7-2|TRBD1|TRBJ1-4|.
CASRSGTGDEKLFF
TGTGCCAGCAGGTCCGGGACAGGGGACGAAAAACTGTTTTTT
>TRBV2|.|TRBJ1-2|.
CASSAGEGYGYTF
TGTGCCAGCAGTGCGGGGGAGGGCTATGGCTACACCTTC
>TRBV7-2|TRBD2|TRBJ2-3|.
CASSLVAGVGTDTQYF
TGTGCCAGCAGCTTAGTAGCGGGGGTGGGCACAGATACGCAGTATTTT
>TRBV30|.|TRBJ2-6|.
CAWSDYSGANVLTF
TGTGCCTGGAGTGATTACTCTGGGGCCAACGTCCTGACTTTC
>TRBV6-4|.|TRBJ1-2|once
CASSVRLSSYGYTF
TGTGCCAGCAGTGTAAGACTCTCTAGCTATGGCTACACCTTC
>TRBV4-1|.|TRBJ2-4|.
CASSQEGGTKNIQYF
TGCGCCAGCAGCCAAGAGGGGGGTACCAAAAACATTCAGTACTTC
>TRBV6-5|TRBD1|TRBJ1-5|.
CASSYSKGAGYGPQHF
TGTGCCAGCAGTTACTCTAAGGGGGCCGGCTATGGGCCCCAGCATTTT
>TRBV7-8|.|TRBJ1-2|once
CASSLGVSGFGYTF
TGTGCCAGCAGCTTAGGGGTATCGGGGTTTGGCTACACCTTC
>TRBV19|TRBD1|TRBJ1-5|.
CASSTRGQGQIRPQHF
TGTGCCAGTAGTACCCGGGGACAGGGCCAAATACGGCCCCAGCATTTT
>TRBV7-4|TRBD2|TRBJ2-7|.
CASSLGGLAETYEQYF
TGTGCCAGCAGCTTAGGGGGACTAGCGGAAACCTACGAGCAGTACTTC
>TRBV6-5|TRBD1|TRBJ1-3|.
CASSQGAGGNTIYF
TGTGCCAGTTCCCAGGGGGCGGGCGGAAACACCATATATTTT
>TRBV5-1|.|TRBJ2-5|.
CASSLGPTETQYF
TGCGCCAGCAGCTTGGGGCCCACCGAGACCCAGTACTTC
>TRBV12-2|.|TRBJ2-1|.
CASRSWTSGGNGEQFF
TGTGCAAGTCGCTCCTGGACTAGCGGGGGTAATGGTGAGCAGTTCTTC
>TRBV4-3|TRBD1|TRBJ2-1|.
CASSHGQENEQFF
TGCGCCAGCAGCCATGGACAGGAGAATGAGCAGTTCTTC
>TRBV7-2|TRBD1|TRBJ1-6|.
CASSTRDRINSPLHF
TGTGCCAGCAGCACGAGGGACAGGATTAATTCACCCCTCCACTTT
>TRBV30|TRBD1|TRBJ1-3|few
CASGTGGGNTIYF
TGTGCCTCCGGGACAGGGGGAGGAAACACCATATATTTT